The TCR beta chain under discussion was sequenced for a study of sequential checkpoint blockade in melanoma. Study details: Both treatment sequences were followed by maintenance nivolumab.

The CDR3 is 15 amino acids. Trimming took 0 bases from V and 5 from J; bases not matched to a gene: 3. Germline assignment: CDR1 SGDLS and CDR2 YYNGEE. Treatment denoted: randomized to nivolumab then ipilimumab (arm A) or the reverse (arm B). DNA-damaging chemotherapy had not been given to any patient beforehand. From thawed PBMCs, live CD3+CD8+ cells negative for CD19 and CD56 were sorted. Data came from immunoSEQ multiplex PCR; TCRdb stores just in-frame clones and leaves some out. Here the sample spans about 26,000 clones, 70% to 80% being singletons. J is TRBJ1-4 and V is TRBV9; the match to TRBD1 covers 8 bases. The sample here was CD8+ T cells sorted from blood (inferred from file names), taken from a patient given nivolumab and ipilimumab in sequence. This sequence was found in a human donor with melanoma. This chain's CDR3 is CASSVGGTGNEKLFF. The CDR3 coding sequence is TGTGCCAGCAGCGTAGGGGGGACAGGAAATGAAAAACTGTTTTTT.